The 12 T cell receptor beta chains given below trace back to one sample, sequenced in a study of cytomegalovirus exposure and HLA in healthy donors. Data came from immunoSEQ multiplex PCR; TCRdb stores just in-frame clones and leaves some out. Among 250,000 to 400,000 clones, 70% to 90% were seen once, and the ten largest hold roughly 0.88%. The sequencing input was PBMCs. The receptors originated from a man aged 25-40 years in good health and CMV-seronegative.

The J gene is TRBJ2-7, the V gene TRBV6-5; D may be TRBD2 (5 bases). V lost 6 bases and J lost 0, with 12 bases in between. This CDR3 has 14 amino acids. The germline V gene encodes CDR1 MNHEY and CDR2 SVGAGI. This CDR3 reads CASRGVPSSYEQYF. In DNA, the CDR3 is TGTGCCAGCAGGGGAGTACCTAGCTCCTACGAGCAGTACTTC.

This clone was picked up one time. The rearrangement uses TRBV5-5 and TRBJ1-6; D is unresolved. The CDR3 is 16 amino acids. Per the germline V gene, CDR1 is SGHKS and CDR2 is YYEKEE (reference sequence). Trimming cost V 1 base and J 6 bases, with 14 bases left between them. The CDR3 loop reads CASSLLPQQINSPLHF. The CDR3, as DNA: TGTGCCAGCAGCTTGCTCCCTCAACAGATTAATTCACCCCTCCACTTT. Full variable domain (remainder filled in from reference TRBV5-5 and TRBJ1-6): DAGVTQSPTHLIKTRGQQVTLRCSPISGHKSVSWYQQVLGQGPQFIFQYYEKEERGRGNFPDRFSARQFPNYSSELNVNALLLGDSALYLCASSLLPQQINSPLHFGNGTRLTVT.

The chain combines TRBV5-1 with TRBJ2-2; D is possibly TRBD1 (6 bases). The CDR3 loop spans 15 amino acids. Trimming took 0 bases from V and 4 from J, leaving 10 bases between them. CDR1 and CDR2 from the germline V gene are SGHRS and YFSETQ. Here the CDR3 reads CASSLVGGVTGELFF. CDR3 DNA: TGCGCCAGCAGCTTGGTTGGGGGCGTCACCGGGGAGCTGTTTTTT.

This clone was detected only once. The V and J genes are TRBV4-2 and TRBJ2-3, with D perhaps TRBD1 (6 bases). CDR1 and CDR2 from the germline V gene are LGHNA and YNFKEQ. The CDR3 has 15 residues. V was pared by 0 bases and J by 4 bases, with 11 bases between. CDR3 protein: CASSQDGGRADTQYF. Written as DNA, the CDR3 is TGTGCCAGCAGCCAAGATGGGGGCCGGGCAGATACGCAGTATTTT.

The rearrangement joins TRBV7-2 to TRBJ2-5; D is possibly TRBD1 (5 bases). This CDR3 is built from 15 residues. Germline CDR1 is SGHTA and CDR2 is FQGNSA. V lost 1 base and J 1 base, leaving 10 bases between the germline ends. The CDR3 reads CASSLESRGQETQYF. The CDR3 nucleotides read TGTGCCAGCAGCTTAGAGAGTAGGGGCCAAGAGACCCAGTACTTC.

The V and J genes are TRBV6-5 and TRBJ2-5, with TRBD1 matching 9 bases. Germline CDR1 and CDR2: MNHEY and SVGAGI. The J segment lost 5 bases and the V segment lost 8 bases, leaving 6 bases of the junction unmatched. The length of the CDR3 is 13 residues. CDR3 amino acids: CASWRTGVETQYF. CDR3 nucleotides: TGTGCCAGCTGGCGGACAGGGGTCGAGACCCAGTACTTC.

This clone was counted once. DNA of the CDR3: TGCGCCAGCAGCCCGGACAGGGAGGCAGATACGCAGTATTTT. Amino acid sequence: CASSPDREADTQYF. The V call is TRBV5-1, the J call TRBJ2-3; TRBD1 matches 8 bases. Germline CDR1 SGHRS, CDR2 YFSETQ. The J segment lost 4 bases and the V segment lost 4 bases, leaving 5 bases of the junction unmatched. The length of the CDR3 is 14 residues. Variable domain in full (rest from reference TRBV5-1 and TRBJ2-3): KAGVTQTPRYLIKTRGQQVTLSCSPISGHRSVSWYQQTPGQGLQFLFEYFSETQRNKGNFPGRFSGRQFSNSRSEMNVSTLELGDSALYLCASSPDREADTQYFGPGTRLTVL.

This chain connects TRBV6-1 to TRBJ2-1; TRBD1 aligns across 10 bases. CDR3 size: 16 residues. The germline V gene encodes CDR1 MNHNS and CDR2 SASEGT. V was pared by 0 bases and J by 8 bases, with 7 bases of the junction left unmatched. CDR3 sequence reads: CASSEAETGGWYEQFF. For the CDR3, the DNA is TGTGCCAGCAGTGAAGCGGAGACAGGGGGCTGGTATGAGCAGTTCTTC.

A single count supports this clone. Other nucleotide sequences from this sample produce the same CDR3. This sequence joins TRBV19 and TRBJ1-1; 7 bases match TRBD1. The germline gives CDR1 LNHDA, CDR2 SQIVND (reference sequence). CDR3 length: 13 amino acids. V lost 1 base and J lost 5; bases outside the gene matches: 1. CDR3 protein: CASSIVRGTEAFF. The DNA for the CDR3 is TGTGCCAGTAGTATAGTCAGGGGGACTGAAGCTTTCTTT.

The V gene is TRBV25-1, the J gene TRBJ2-7; weak D call: TRBD1 (6 bases). V was shortened by 3 bases and J by 2 bases, with 11 bases between the two germline ends. Looked up from germline, CDR1 is MGHDK and CDR2 is SYGVNS. The CDR3 runs 14 residues. This CDR3 reads CASSDSEGAYEQYF. The CDR3 region has the DNA TGTGCCAGCAGTGATAGCGAGGGGGCCTACGAGCAGTACTTC.

This rearrangement joins TRBV14 to TRBJ2-3; no firm D call. The germline CDR1 and CDR2 sequences are SGHDN and FVKESK. Trimming shortened V by 2 bases and J by 14 bases, and 14 bases separated the two germline ends. CDR3 length equals 12 residues. In nucleotides, the CDR3 is TGTGCCAGCAGCCAAATCGACTCGCTCCGGTATTTT. Residues: CASSQIDSLRYF.

This CDR3 is CASSIRQGPSYEQYF. In DNA, the CDR3 is TGTGCCAGTAGTATCCGACAGGGCCCCTCCTACGAGCAGTACTTC. V is TRBV19 and J is TRBJ2-7; 7 bases line up with TRBD1. The germline CDR1 and CDR2 sequences are LNHDA and SQIVND (reference sequence). The V gene end was trimmed by 3 bases and the J gene end by 0 bases; junction bases not matched to a gene: 5. The CDR3 is made up of 15 amino acids.